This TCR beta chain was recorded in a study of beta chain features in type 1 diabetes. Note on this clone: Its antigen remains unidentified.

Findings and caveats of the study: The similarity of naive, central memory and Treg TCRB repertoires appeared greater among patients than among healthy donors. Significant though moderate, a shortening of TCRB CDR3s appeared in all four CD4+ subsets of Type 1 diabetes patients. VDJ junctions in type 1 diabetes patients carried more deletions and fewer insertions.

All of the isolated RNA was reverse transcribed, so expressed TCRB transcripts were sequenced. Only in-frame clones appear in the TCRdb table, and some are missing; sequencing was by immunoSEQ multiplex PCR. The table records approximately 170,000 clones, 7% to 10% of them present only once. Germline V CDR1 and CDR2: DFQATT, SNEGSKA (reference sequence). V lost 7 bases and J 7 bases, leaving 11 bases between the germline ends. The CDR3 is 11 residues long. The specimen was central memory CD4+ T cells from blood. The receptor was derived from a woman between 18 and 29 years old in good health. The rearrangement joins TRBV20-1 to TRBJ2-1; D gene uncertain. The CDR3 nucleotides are TGCAGTGTCCCTCTCGGGAATGAGCAGTTCTTC. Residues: CSVPLGNEQFF.